The rows below give T cell receptor beta chains drawn from one sample of a study of T cell changes during pregnancy in multiple sclerosis. Repertoires were generated with immunoSEQ multiplex PCR, while TCRdb's copy carries only in-frame clones and drops some. The data contain about 67,000 clones, about 90% of them singletons. Sequenced here: peripheral blood, sampled in the second trimester of pregnancy. All receptors derive from a female donor in good health, enrolled as a control in a pregnancy study. CDR3s include the opening cysteine and the closing phenylalanine or tryptophan. D genes are given only for firm matches. Where a row states a size, it is once, few, many or the class of an expanded clone; other rows omit it.

CDR3 protein,CDR3 DNA,V gene,clone size,D gene,J gene
CASRPGQGWEKLFF,TGTGCCAGCAGACCCGGACAGGGGTGGGAAAAACTGTTTTTT,TRBV6-1,NA,TRBD1,TRBJ1-4
CASSHPTGGGRTQYF,TGTGCCAGCAGCCACCCGACGGGAGGTGGGCGGACCCAGTACTTC,TRBV5-8,NA,TRBD2,TRBJ2-5
CASSDSRTGGTGELFF,TGTGCCAGCAGTGACTCCAGGACAGGGGGCACCGGGGAGCTGTTTTTT,TRBV6-4,NA,TRBD1,TRBJ2-2
CASSYWSTGGREQYF,TGTGCCAGCAGCTACTGGTCGACAGGGGGAAGGGAGCAGTACTTC,TRBV6-5,few,TRBD1,TRBJ2-7
CASSRNRDPSYNEQFF,TGCGCCAGCAGCCGGAACAGGGACCCCTCCTACAATGAGCAGTTCTTC,TRBV5-1,NA,NA,TRBJ2-1
CASSQPTGEQYF,TGTGCCAGCAGCCAACCCACGGGTGAGCAGTACTTC,TRBV4-2,once,NA,TRBJ2-7
CSASKRAQYF,TGCAGTGCTAGTAAGCGTGCGCAGTACTTC,TRBV20-1,NA,NA,TRBJ2-7
CASSQGLAGGWWNEQFF,TGTGCCAGCAGCCAGGGACTAGCGGGAGGTTGGTGGAATGAGCAGTTCTTC,TRBV11-2,NA,TRBD2,TRBJ2-1
CASSFSGSYYGYTF,TGTGCCAGCAGCTTTTCCGGGAGCTATTATGGCTACACCTTC,TRBV6-5,NA,NA,TRBJ1-2
CAGQRTDTQYF,TGTGCCGGACAGCGAACAGATACGCAGTATTTT,TRBV2,NA,NA,TRBJ2-3
CASRQRTGRTEAFF,TGTGCCAGCAGACAAAGGACAGGGAGGACTGAAGCTTTCTTT,TRBV7-9,once,TRBD1,TRBJ1-1
CASRRGLPNTGELFF,TGTGCCAGCAGACGCGGACTCCCGAACACCGGGGAGCTGTTTTTT,TRBV13,few,NA,TRBJ2-2
CASNPTGGGYNEQFF,TGTGCCAGCAATCCGACAGGGGGCGGATACAATGAGCAGTTCTTC,TRBV27,NA,TRBD1,TRBJ2-1
CASSLARMNTEAFF,TGTGCCAGCAGCTTGGCCAGGATGAACACTGAAGCTTTCTTT,TRBV7-2,few,NA,TRBJ1-1
CASSPTSGGEGGFF,TGCGCCAGCAGCCCTACTAGCGGGGGGGAAGGTGGGTTCTTC,TRBV5-1,NA,TRBD2,TRBJ2-1
CASSVGSGDLLEPQHF,TGTGCCAGCAGCGTAGGGTCGGGGGATCTGTTGGAGCCCCAGCATTTT,TRBV9,NA,NA,TRBJ1-5
CASSAGDFSYEQYF,TGTGCCAGCAGCGCAGGGGATTTCTCCTACGAGCAGTACTTC,TRBV9,NA,NA,TRBJ2-7
CASSQGLQRGLKNIQYF,TGTGCCAGCAGCCAAGGACTCCAGCGGGGGCTGAAAAACATTCAGTACTTC,TRBV4-2,NA,TRBD2,TRBJ2-4
CASKYSENQPQHF,TGTGCCAGCAAATATTCGGAGAATCAGCCCCAGCATTTT,TRBV2,NA,NA,TRBJ1-5
CASSMETRPMYTQYF,TGTGCCAGTAGTATGGAGACTAGACCTATGTATACGCAGTATTTT,TRBV19,NA,NA,TRBJ2-3
CASSQAGGAYEQYF,TGCGCCAGCAGCCAAGCTGGGGGGGCCTACGAGCAGTACTTC,TRBV4-3,NA,TRBD2,TRBJ2-7
CASGTGAYQPQHF,TGTGCCTCAGGGACAGGGGCATATCAGCCCCAGCATTTT,TRBV2,NA,TRBD1,TRBJ1-5
CASSFGYSPDTGELFF,TGCGCCAGCAGCTTCGGATACAGTCCGGACACCGGGGAGCTGTTTTTT,TRBV5-1,NA,NA,TRBJ2-2
CATSNLQGNEQFF,TGTGCCACCAGCAACCTACAGGGGAATGAGCAGTTCTTC,TRBV15,NA,TRBD1,TRBJ2-1
CASSPGLAAYNEQFF,TGTGCCAGCAGTCCGGGGCTAGCGGCTTACAATGAGCAGTTCTTC,TRBV6-6,NA,TRBD2,TRBJ2-1
CASSINRGLGEQYF,TGTGCCAGCAGCATTAACAGGGGGTTGGGGGAGCAGTACTTC,TRBV7-2,NA,TRBD1,TRBJ2-7
CASSLRGSLTAYNEQFF,TGTGCCAGCAGTCTGCGGGGGTCCCTCACCGCCTACAATGAGCAGTTCTTC,TRBV9,NA,TRBD2,TRBJ2-1
CAWSVTANTEAFF,TGTGCCTGGAGTGTGACAGCGAACACTGAAGCTTTCTTT,TRBV30,NA,NA,TRBJ1-1
CASSPRTGRDDTEAFF,TGTGCCAGCTCACCTCGGACAGGGAGAGACGACACTGAAGCTTTCTTT,TRBV18,NA,TRBD1,TRBJ1-1
CASRPQSGTGVGNSPLHF,TGTGCCAGCAGACCCCAATCCGGGACAGGAGTAGGTAATTCACCCCTCCACTTT,TRBV27,NA,TRBD1,TRBJ1-6
CASSSQTGFNEKLFF,TGTGCCAGCAGCTCCCAGACAGGATTTAATGAAAAACTGTTTTTT,TRBV5-5,once,NA,TRBJ1-4
CASSPTRGGASDTQYF,TGTGCCAGCTCACCAACTCGCGGGGGGGCTTCAGATACGCAGTATTTT,TRBV18,NA,TRBD2,TRBJ2-3
CASIPLGGAAEAFF,TGCGCCAGCATCCCCTTGGGGGGTGCCGCTGAAGCTTTCTTT,TRBV10-1,NA,NA,TRBJ1-1
CASSQQGWETQYF,TGTGCCAGCAGCCAACAGGGTTGGGAGACCCAGTACTTC,TRBV7-2,NA,NA,TRBJ2-5
CASSYDTASNTEAFF,TGTGCCAGCAGTTACGATACAGCCTCTAACACTGAAGCTTTCTTT,TRBV6-6,NA,NA,TRBJ1-1
CASSIDLRGGYSYNEQFF,TGTGCCAGTAGTATAGATCTCCGGGGGGGCTATTCCTACAATGAGCAGTTCTTC,TRBV19,NA,TRBD2,TRBJ2-1
CASSLSAAGENIQYF,TGTGCCAGCAGCTTAAGTGCTGCGGGGGAAAACATTCAGTACTTC,TRBV7-9,NA,TRBD2,TRBJ2-4
CASSPARQGGSPLHF,TGTGCCAGCAGCCCCGCACGGCAGGGTGGATCACCCCTCCACTTT,TRBV5-4,NA,NA,TRBJ1-6
CASSGAYEQYF,TGTGCCAGCAGTGGCGCTTACGAGCAGTACTTC,TRBV25-1,NA,NA,TRBJ2-7
CASSPLGRDEKLFF,TGTGCCAGCTCACCGTTGGGGAGGGATGAAAAACTGTTTTTT,TRBV18,NA,NA,TRBJ1-4
CASSFFGTSAYEQYF,TGTGCCAGCAGCTTTTTTGGGACTAGCGCCTACGAGCAGTACTTC,TRBV11-1,once,TRBD2,TRBJ2-7